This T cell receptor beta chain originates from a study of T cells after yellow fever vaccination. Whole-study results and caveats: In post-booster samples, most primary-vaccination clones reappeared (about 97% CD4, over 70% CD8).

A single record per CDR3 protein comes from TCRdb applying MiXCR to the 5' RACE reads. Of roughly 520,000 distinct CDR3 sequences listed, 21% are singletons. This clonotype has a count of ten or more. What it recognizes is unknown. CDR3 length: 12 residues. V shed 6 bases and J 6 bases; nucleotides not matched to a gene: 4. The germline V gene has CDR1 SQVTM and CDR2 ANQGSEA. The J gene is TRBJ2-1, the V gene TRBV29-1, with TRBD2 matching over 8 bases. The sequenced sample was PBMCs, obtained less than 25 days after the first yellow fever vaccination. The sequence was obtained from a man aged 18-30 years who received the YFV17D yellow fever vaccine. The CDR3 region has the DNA TGCAGCGTATCCCGGGGGGGCAATGAGCAGTTCTTC. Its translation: CSVSRGGNEQFF.